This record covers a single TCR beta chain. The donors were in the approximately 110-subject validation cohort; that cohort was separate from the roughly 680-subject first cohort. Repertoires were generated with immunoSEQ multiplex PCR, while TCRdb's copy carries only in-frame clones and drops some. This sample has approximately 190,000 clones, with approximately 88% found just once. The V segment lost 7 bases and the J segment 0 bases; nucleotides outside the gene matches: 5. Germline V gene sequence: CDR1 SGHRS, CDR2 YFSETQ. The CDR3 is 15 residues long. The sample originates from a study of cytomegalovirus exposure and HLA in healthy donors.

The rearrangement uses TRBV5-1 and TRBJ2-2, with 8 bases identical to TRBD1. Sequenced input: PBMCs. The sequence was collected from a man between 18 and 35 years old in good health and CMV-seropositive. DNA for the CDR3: TGCGCCAGCGGAGCGACAGGGGCGAACACCGGGGAGCTGTTTTTT. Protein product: CASGATGANTGELFF.